Presented here are 5 T cell receptor beta chains from one specimen sequenced in a study of T cells after yellow fever vaccination (dated by TCRdb to between 2018 and 2021). The treatment or condition label here, explained by the study, means: live attenuated yellow fever vaccine strain. To prepare the library, 5' RACE was applied. Sequenced on an Illumina HiSeq 2500. The public sequencing data were trimmed at Q25 with fastp and processed into clonotypes with MiXCR by TCRdb, which kept only in-frame beta chains. Each entry merges the rows of one CDR3 protein and shows their most common DNA and genes. For this sample there are around 500,000 distinct CDR3 sequences; 21% appear just once. The top ten constitute around 16% of the sample. This specimen was PBMCs, taken more than 20 days after the first yellow fever vaccination. The source of these receptors is a man aged 18 to 35 who received the YFV17D yellow fever vaccine.

This clonotype came up once. J is TRBJ1-1 and V is TRBV7-2; no reliable D call. Germline assignment: CDR1 SGHTA and CDR2 FQGNSA. V was clipped by 4 bases and J by 0 bases, with 12 bases between them. The CDR3 sequence is 15 residues long. The CDR3: CASSSRRSLNTEAFF. The CDR3 coding sequence is TGTGCCAGCAGCTCCCGGAGGAGTCTGAACACTGAAGCTTTCTTT.

This chain connects TRBV7-9 to TRBJ2-7, with TRBD2 matching over 7 bases. Trimming cost V 0 bases and J 3 bases; bases outside gene matches: 5. The CDR3 runs 15 residues. The germline V gene has CDR1 SEHNR and CDR2 FQNEAQ (reference sequence). DNA for the CDR3: TGTGCCAGCAGCTTAGCGGGCAGCGGGGACTACGAGCAGTACTTC. Amino acid sequence: CASSLAGSGDYEQYF.

This clonotype was seen a handful of times. The chain couples TRBV5-6 to TRBJ2-5, with TRBD2 as a possible D gene (6 bases). Germline CDR1 SGHDT, CDR2 YYEEEE. The CDR3 contains 13 residues. Trimming cost V 3 bases and J 5 bases, with 11 bases left between them. CDR3 residues: CASSSRGWETQYF. Here the CDR3 DNA reads TGTGCCAGCAGCTCTCGGGGGTGGGAGACCCAGTACTTC.

Note on this clonotype: The junction differs from germline at one of its ends, possibly a read error. The rearrangement joins TRBV10-2 to TRBJ2-3, with TRBD2 identical over 11 bases. Per germline, CDR1 WSHSY and CDR2 SAAADI. The CDR3 has 13 amino acids. In nucleotides, the CDR3 is TGCGCCAGCAGTGAGTCCACTAGCGGGGGCCTGCATTTT. Its protein is CASSESTSGGLHF.

This clonotype was counted between two and nine times. The V gene is TRBV5-6, the J gene TRBJ2-7; 10 nucleotides agree with TRBD1. The CDR3 runs to 16 residues. The V gene's germline CDR1 is SGHDT and CDR2 YYEEEE. After removal of 1 base from V and 1 base from J, the junction contained 5 bases not matched to a gene. CDR3: CASSLPGQGSSYEQYF. Here the CDR3 DNA reads TGTGCCAGCAGCTTGCCGGGACAGGGGTCATCCTACGAGCAGTACTTC. Complete variable domain (other parts from reference TRBV5-6 and TRBJ2-7): DAGVTQSPTHLIKTRGQQVTLRCSPKSGHDTVSWYQQALGQGPQFIFQYYEEEERQRGNFPDRFSGHQFPNYSSELNVNALLLGDSALYLCASSLPGQGSSYEQYFGPGTRLTVT.